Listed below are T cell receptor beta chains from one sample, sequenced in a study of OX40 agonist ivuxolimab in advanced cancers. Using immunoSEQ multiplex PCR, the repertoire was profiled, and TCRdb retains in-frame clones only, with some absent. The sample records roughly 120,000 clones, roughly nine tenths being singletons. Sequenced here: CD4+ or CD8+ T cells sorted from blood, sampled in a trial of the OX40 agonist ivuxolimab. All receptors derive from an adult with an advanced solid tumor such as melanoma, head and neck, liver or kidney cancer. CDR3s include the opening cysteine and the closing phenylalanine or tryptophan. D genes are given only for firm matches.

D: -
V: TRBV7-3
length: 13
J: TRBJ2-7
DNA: TGTGCCAGCAGCTTACACAGTTCCTACGAGCAGTACTTC
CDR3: CASSLHSSYEQYF

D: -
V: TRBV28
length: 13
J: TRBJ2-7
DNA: TGTGCCAGCAGTTTGGGGCGGCTCTACGAGCAGTACTTC
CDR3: CASSLGRLYEQYF

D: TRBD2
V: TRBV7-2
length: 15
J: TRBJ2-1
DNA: TGTGCCAGCAGCTTATCTGGGACTAGGGGGAATGAGCAGTTCTTC
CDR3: CASSLSGTRGNEQFF

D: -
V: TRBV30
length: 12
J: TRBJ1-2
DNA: TGTGCCTGGAGTGTCTCACAGGCCGGCTACACCTTC
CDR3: CAWSVSQAGYTF

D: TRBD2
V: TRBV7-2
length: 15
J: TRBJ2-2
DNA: TGTGCCAGCAGACGGGGGGGCCCGAACACCGGGGAGCTGTTTTTT
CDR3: CASRRGGPNTGELFF

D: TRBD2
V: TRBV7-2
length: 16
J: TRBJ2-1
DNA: TGTGCCAGCAGCCCAGCGGGGGTCCGCTCCTACAATGAGCAGTTCTTC
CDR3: CASSPAGVRSYNEQFF

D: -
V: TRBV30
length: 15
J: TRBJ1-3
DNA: TGTGCCTGGAGTAAGGTACAAAAAGGGGGAAACACCATATATTTT
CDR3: CAWSKVQKGGNTIYF

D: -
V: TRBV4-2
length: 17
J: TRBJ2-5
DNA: TGTGCCAGCAGCCAAGAATTTAACCAGATTCCTCAAGAGACCCAGTACTTC
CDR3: CASSQEFNQIPQETQYF

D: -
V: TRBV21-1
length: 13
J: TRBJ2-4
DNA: TGTGCCAGCAGGCGACAGTCCTTAAACATTCAGTACTTC
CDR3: CASRRQSLNIQYF

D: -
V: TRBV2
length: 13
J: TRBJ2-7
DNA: TGTGCCAGCAGCACCCGGGACACCTACGAGCAGTACTTC
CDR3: CASSTRDTYEQYF

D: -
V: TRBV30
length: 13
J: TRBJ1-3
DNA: TGTGCCTGGAGTGTATTGCCTGGAAACACCATATATTTT
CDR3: CAWSVLPGNTIYF

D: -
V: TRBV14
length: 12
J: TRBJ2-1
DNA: TGTGCCAGCAGCCAGAATCTCAATGAGCAGTTCTTC
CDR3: CASSQNLNEQFF

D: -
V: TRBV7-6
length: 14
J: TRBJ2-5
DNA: TGTGCCAGCAGCTTAGAGTCGGGGGTAGAGACCCAGTACTTC
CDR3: CASSLESGVETQYF

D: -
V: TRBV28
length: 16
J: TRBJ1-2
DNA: TGTGCCAGCTCAAGCGGGGGGGCAACTTCTAACTATGGCTACACCTTC
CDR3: CASSSGGATSNYGYTF

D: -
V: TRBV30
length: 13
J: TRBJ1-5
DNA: TGTGCCTGGAGCGGGGCGTCGAGAGGGCCCCAGCATTTT
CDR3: CAWSGASRGPQHF